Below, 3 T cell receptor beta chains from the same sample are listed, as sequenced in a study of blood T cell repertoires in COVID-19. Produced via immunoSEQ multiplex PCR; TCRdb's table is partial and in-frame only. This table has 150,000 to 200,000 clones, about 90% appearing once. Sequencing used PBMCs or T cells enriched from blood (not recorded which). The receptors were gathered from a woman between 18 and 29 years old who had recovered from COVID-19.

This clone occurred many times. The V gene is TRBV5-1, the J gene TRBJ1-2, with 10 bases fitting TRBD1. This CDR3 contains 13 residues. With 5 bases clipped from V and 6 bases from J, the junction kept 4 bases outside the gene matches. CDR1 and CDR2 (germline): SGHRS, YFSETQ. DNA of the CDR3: TGCGCCAGCAGTTTCGGGACAGGGGATGGCTACACCTTC. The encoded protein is CASSFGTGDGYTF.

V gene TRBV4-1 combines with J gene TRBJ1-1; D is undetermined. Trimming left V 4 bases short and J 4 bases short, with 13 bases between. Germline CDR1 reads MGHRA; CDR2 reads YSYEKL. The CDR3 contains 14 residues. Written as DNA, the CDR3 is TGCGCCAGCAGCCCCATCCCGCGGGGCACTGAAGCTTTCTTT. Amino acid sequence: CASSPIPRGTEAFF.

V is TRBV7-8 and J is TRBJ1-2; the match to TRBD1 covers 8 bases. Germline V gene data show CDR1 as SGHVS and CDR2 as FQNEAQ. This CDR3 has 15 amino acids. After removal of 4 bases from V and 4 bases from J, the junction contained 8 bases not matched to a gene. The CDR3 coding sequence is TGTGCCAGCAGCTGGCTCCAGGGGGCGATCTATGGCTACACCTTC. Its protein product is CASSWLQGAIYGYTF.